The 4 T cell receptor beta chains in this list originate from one sample, sequenced in a study of blood T cell repertoires in COVID-19. The table came from immunoSEQ multiplex PCR; TCRdb's copy has only in-frame clones and leaves some out. The table includes 210,000 or so clones, 85% to 90% detected once. The sequenced material came from peripheral blood. The receptors here all came from a man aged 50 to 60 with acute or convalescent COVID-19.

The chain has TRBV27 and TRBJ1-1; TRBD1 matches 8 bases. Germline loops: CDR1 MNHEY, CDR2 SMNVEV (reference sequence). V shed 3 bases and J 6 bases; nucleotides not matched to a gene: 6. This CDR3 contains 14 residues. CDR3 sequence (DNA): TGTGCCAGCAGTTTCCGGACAGGGCGGCCTGAAGCTTTCTTT. Translated, it gives CASSFRTGRPEAFF.

This chain connects TRBV30 to TRBJ1-5; 9 nucleotides match TRBD1. V trimming: 1 base; J trimming: 7 bases; junction bases outside the gene matches: 11. CDR3 length equals 16 residues. Germline assignment: CDR1 GTSNPN and CDR2 SVGIG (reference sequence). The CDR3 DNA is TGTGCCTGGAGTGGACAGGGGGGCATAATAGGGCAGCCCCAGCATTTT. It yields the protein CAWSGQGGIIGQPQHF.

V usage is TRBV18 and J usage is TRBJ2-7, with D unresolved. Germline-derived CDR1 and CDR2 are KGHSH and LQKENI. Trimming took 4 bases from V and 5 from J, leaving 6 bases between them. The CDR3 runs 11 residues. CDR3 sequence reads: CASSLRDEQYF. Written as DNA, the CDR3 is TGTGCCAGCTCACTCCGGGACGAGCAGTACTTC.

The chain couples TRBV11-1 to TRBJ2-1; the match to TRBD1 covers 9 bases. This CDR3 spans 14 amino acids. The V segment lost 5 bases and the J segment 5 bases; nucleotides outside the gene matches: 4. The V gene's germline CDR1 is SGHAT and CDR2 FQDESV (reference sequence). For the CDR3, the DNA is TGTGCCAGCAGCGGACAGGGGTACGACAATGAGCAGTTCTTC. It specifies CASSGQGYDNEQFF.